These 8 T cell receptor beta chains came from one sample sequenced in a study of blood T cell repertoires in COVID-19. Some clones are missing from TCRdb's copy, which holds only in-frame ones; the method was immunoSEQ multiplex PCR. This sample has around 94,000 clones, with roughly 80% found just once. The sample was peripheral blood. The receptors were sampled from a man in his forties or fifties with acute or convalescent COVID-19.

The chain employs TRBV27 and TRBJ1-6; 9 bases align to TRBD1. J was trimmed by 7 bases and V by 8 bases; bases with no gene match: 12. The CDR3 loop spans 16 amino acids. In germline, CDR1 is MNHEY, CDR2 SMNVEV (reference sequence). The CDR3 coding sequence is TGTGCCAGCTCCCCGGTTCTCGGACAGGGGAATTCACCCCTCCACTTT. It translates to CASSPVLGQGNSPLHF.

The chain uses TRBV19 and TRBJ2-2; 8 bases match TRBD2. The J segment lost 6 bases and the V segment lost 4 bases, leaving 7 bases of the junction unmatched. From germline, CDR1 is LNHDA and CDR2 SQIVND (reference sequence). The CDR3 is 15 residues long. DNA of the CDR3: TGTGCCAGTAGTACCCGGACTAGCCAGGCCGGGGAGCTGTTTTTT. It is translated as CASSTRTSQAGELFF. Full variable domain (outside the CDR3, taken from reference TRBV19 and TRBJ2-2): DGGITQSPKYLFRKEGQNVTLSCEQNLNHDAMYWYRQDPGQGLRLIYYSQIVNDFQKGDIAEGYSVSREKKESFPLTVTSAQKNPTAFYLCASSTRTSQAGELFFGEGSRLTVL.

This rearrangement joins TRBV24-1 to TRBJ2-7, with 10 bases lining up with TRBD2. The V gene end was trimmed by 9 bases and the J gene end by 5 bases; junction bases not matched to a gene: 6. This CDR3 is built from 13 residues. CDR1 and CDR2 from the germline V gene are KGHDR and SFDVKD. The DNA of the CDR3 is TGTGCCACCGGTCTAGCGGGAGTGGACGAGCAGTACTTC. This sequence encodes CATGLAGVDEQYF.

The V call is TRBV6-5, the J call TRBJ2-1; possible D gene TRBD2, 5 bases. CDR1 and CDR2 (germline): MNHEY, SVGAGI. Trimming left V 7 bases short and J 8 bases short, with 15 bases between. This CDR3 region has 13 residues. This CDR3 is CASNGLGNYEQFF. The CDR3 DNA sequence: TGTGCCAGCAACGGACTGGGGAACTATGAGCAGTTCTTC.

This sequence joins TRBV25-1 and TRBJ2-7; D perhaps matches TRBD2 (5 bases). The CDR3 is 15 amino acids. V gave up 5 bases and J gave up 0 bases, with 14 bases separating them. CDR1 is MGHDK, CDR2 SYGVNS, per germline. The CDR3 spells CASSQDFVSSYEQYF. CDR3 coding DNA: TGTGCCAGCAGTCAGGACTTTGTGAGCTCCTACGAGCAGTACTTC.

This chain links TRBV19 with TRBJ1-2, with 9 bases lining up with TRBD1. Germline CDR1 is LNHDA and CDR2 is SQIVND (reference sequence). The CDR3 totals 16 residues. V lost 6 bases and J lost 6; bases outside the gene matches: 14. CDR3 loop: CASSRDRVPVRDGYTF. The DNA for the CDR3 is TGTGCCAGTAGCAGGGACAGGGTGCCCGTACGGGATGGCTACACCTTC. The full variable domain, its missing parts supplied by reference TRBV19 and TRBJ1-2, is DGGITQSPKYLFRKEGQNVTLSCEQNLNHDAMYWYRQDPGQGLRLIYYSQIVNDFQKGDIAEGYSVSREKKESFPLTVTSAQKNPTAFYLCASSRDRVPVRDGYTFGSGTRLTVV.

The chain uses TRBV10-3 and TRBJ2-7; 13 bases map to TRBD2. This CDR3 region has 13 residues. Germline CDR1 and CDR2: ENHRY and SYGVKD. J was trimmed by 7 bases and V by 6 bases; bases with no gene match: 3. DNA for the CDR3: TGTGCCATCAGGGGGACTAGCGGGGCAGAGCAGTACTTC. Encoded protein: CAIRGTSGAEQYF.

The chain uses TRBV6-2 or TRBV6-3 and TRBJ2-7, with 8 positions matching TRBD1. Germline trimming cut 6 bases from V and 4 bases from J; bases unmatched to any gene: 2. This CDR3 comprises 12 residues. CDR1 MNHEY and CDR2 SVGEGT come from the germline V gene. CDR3 amino acids: CASSGQGYEQYF. CDR3 coding DNA: TGTGCCAGCAGCGGACAGGGTTACGAGCAGTACTTC.